The 14 T cell receptor beta chains below come from one sample, sequenced in a study of T cell repertoires in cytomegalovirus infection. From the reads, TCRdb called clonotypes with MiXCR, one entry per CDR3 protein. This repertoire shows hundreds of thousands of distinct CDR3 sequences, roughly a third found once; its top ten account for around 15%. Sequenced sample: PBMCs. Source of these receptors: a human donor in good health (CMV status not recorded). Some clones in this sample may be carry-over from other donors' samples.

This clonotype has only a few counts. This chain connects TRBV6-5 to TRBJ2-4; D may correspond to TRBD1 or TRBD2 (5 bases each). The CDR3 covers 13 residues. Trimming removed 6 bases from V and 9 bases from J, with 15 bases in between. Germline CDR1 reads MNHEY; CDR2 reads SVGAGI. CDR3 DNA: TGTGCCAGCAGACCGGACGGTGGGGGCATTCAGTACTTC. Its protein is CASRPDGGGIQYF.

In regard to this clonotype: A much larger clone differs by one base, so this may be a read error. The chain has TRBV7-2 and TRBJ2-3, with D maybe TRBD1 (5 bases). Germline loops: CDR1 SGHTA, CDR2 FQGNSA. Trimming pared 2 bases from V and 7 bases from J, leaving 16 bases between. The CDR3 loop spans 15 amino acids. The CDR3 bases are TGTGCCAGCAGCTTATACCGCAGGGAAACAAATACGCAGTATTTT. As protein: CASSLYRRETNTQYF. Combining the CDR3 with reference TRBV7-2 and TRBJ2-3 gives the whole variable domain GAGVSQSPSNKVTEKGKDVELRCDPISGHTALYWYRQSLGQGLEFLIYFQGNSAPDKSGLPSDRFSAERTGGSVSTLTIQRTQQEDSAVYLCASSLYRRETNTQYFGPGTRLTVL.

The chain combines TRBV5-8 with TRBJ2-2; 7 nucleotides match TRBD1. The trim removed 4 bases at V and 7 bases at J, leaving 10 bases unmatched. Germline values: CDR1 SGHTS, CDR2 YDEGEE. The CDR3 sequence is 15 residues long. The CDR3 region is CASSPTTGWVGELFF. The CDR3 coding sequence is TGTGCCAGCAGCCCCACGACAGGGTGGGTCGGGGAGCTGTTTTTT. The whole variable domain, filled in from reference TRBV5-8 and TRBJ2-2, reads EAGVTQSPTHLIKTRGQQATLRCSPISGHTSVYWYQQALGLGLQFLLWYDEGEERNRGNFPPRFSGRQFPNYSSELNVNALELEDSALYLCASSPTTGWVGELFFGEGSRLTVL.

V usage is TRBV19 and J usage is TRBJ1-5, with 10 bases matching TRBD1. The CDR3 totals 18 residues. The V gene's germline CDR1 is LNHDA and CDR2 SQIVND (reference sequence). The junction had 17 bases not matched to a gene; V was cut back by 9 bases and J by 3 bases. CDR3 loop: CASNGAWTGGLFNQPQHF. CDR3 in DNA: TGTGCCAGCAACGGGGCCTGGACAGGGGGGCTATTCAATCAGCCCCAGCATTTT.

The J gene is TRBJ2-7, the V gene TRBV19; 9 bases fit TRBD1. The CDR3 runs 14 residues. V gave up 5 bases and J gave up 2 bases; unmatched junction bases: 4. CDR1 is LNHDA and CDR2 is SQIVND in the germline V gene (reference sequence). CDR3 sequence (DNA): TGTGCCAGTAGTGCCGGGACAGGGACCTACGAGCAGTACTTC. Translation: CASSAGTGTYEQYF.

This clonotype was counted between two and nine times. V and J are TRBV2 and TRBJ2-7; no clear D gene. Germline values: CDR1 SNHLY, CDR2 FYNNEI. The V end was cut by 4 bases, the J end by 2 bases, with 12 bases between. This CDR3 is built from 14 residues. In DNA, the CDR3 is TGTGCCAGCAGTGTTGCAGGACCCGCCTACGAGCAGTACTTC. It codes for CASSVAGPAYEQYF.

At least ten counts were recorded for this clonotype. The rearrangement links TRBV7-9 to TRBJ1-2; D not certain. V dropped 5 bases and J dropped 2 bases, with 9 bases sitting between them. Germline V CDR1 and CDR2: SEHNR, FQNEAQ (reference sequence). This CDR3 region has 13 residues. CDR3 nucleotides: TGTGCCAGCAGCCCCCGAGGGAACTATGGCTACACCTTC. Its protein is CASSPRGNYGYTF.

The chain couples TRBV12-3 or TRBV12-4 to TRBJ1-1, with D unresolved. V lost 1 base and J lost 1, with 7 bases in between. The CDR3 spans 14 residues. The CDR3 DNA sequence: TGTGCCAGCAGTTTAGGACTCCAGAACACTGAAGCTTTCTTT. As protein: CASSLGLQNTEAFF.

V usage is TRBV2 and J usage is TRBJ1-5; D is perhaps TRBD1 (5 bases). Trimming took off 1 base at V and 1 base at J, with 17 bases between the two ends. Germline-derived CDR1 and CDR2 are SNHLY and FYNNEI. CDR3 size: 18 residues. In DNA, the CDR3 is TGTGCCAGCAGTGAAGAGGTAGGGGATCGGAGAAGCAATCAGCCCCAGCATTTT. It yields the protein CASSEEVGDRRSNQPQHF.

The V call is TRBV29-1, the J call TRBJ1-5; 7 bases line up with TRBD1. This CDR3 region has 14 residues. Germline CDR1 SQVTM, CDR2 ANQGSEA. The V segment lost 4 bases and the J segment 2 bases; nucleotides outside the gene matches: 5. CDR3 protein: CSVAQGSGNQPQHF. The CDR3 DNA follows: TGCAGCGTTGCACAGGGGTCAGGCAATCAGCCCCAGCATTTT.

The gene calls are TRBV7-9 and TRBJ2-1; D is unresolved. Germline CDR1 SEHNR, CDR2 FQNEAQ (reference sequence). The CDR3 length is 16 residues. V was pared by 2 bases and J by 0 bases, with 11 bases between. In nucleotides, the CDR3 is TGTGCCAGCAGCTTAAAAGCCCTGAGCTCCTACAATGAGCAGTTCTTC. Translating it yields CASSLKALSSYNEQFF.

This clonotype appeared a few times. Mismatch with germline at one junction end may stem from a read error. The chain joins TRBV7-8 to TRBJ1-5; TRBD1 matches 8 bases. Germline V lookup: CDR1 SGHVS, CDR2 FQNEAQ. The CDR3 runs 14 residues. The CDR3 DNA follows: TGTGCCACCAGCATAACAGGGGGGAGCCAGCCCCAGCATTTT. Translated: CATSITGGSQPQHF.

This clonotype was observed a few times. The chain couples TRBV12-3 or TRBV12-4 to TRBJ1-2, with unresolved D. The germline V and J ends were trimmed by 5 bases and 6 bases, with 13 bases remaining between them. The CDR3 loop spans 13 amino acids. DNA for the CDR3: TGTGCCAGCAGTATCACGGCCCGTAATGGCTACACCTTC. Amino acids: CASSITARNGYTF.

For this clonotype: Possible read error: a much larger clone is one base away. The chain joins TRBV7-2 to TRBJ1-6; unclear D gene. V lost 5 bases and J 3 bases, leaving 11 bases between the germline ends. The germline gives CDR1 SGHTA, CDR2 FQGNSA. This CDR3 comprises 15 residues. The CDR3, as DNA: TGTGCCAGCAGCCCCGGGAGAGACTATAATTCACCCCTCCACTTT. Protein: CASSPGRDYNSPLHF.